A single sample is the source of the 18 T cell receptor beta chains below, sequenced in a study of blood T cell repertoires in COVID-19. This table comes from immunoSEQ multiplex PCR, and its TCRdb copy is limited to in-frame clones, with some not included. The profile shows tens of thousands of clones, nearly 90% of them singletons. Sequenced input: peripheral blood. The receptors originated from a man in his fifties with acute or convalescent COVID-19.

The rearrangement links TRBV30 to TRBJ2-7; TRBD2 matches at 8 bases. The CDR3 runs 14 residues. With V trimmed by 4 bases and J by 0 bases, 5 bases remained unmatched. Germline values: CDR1 GTSNPN, CDR2 SVGIG (reference sequence). The CDR3 spells CAWTKRESSYEQYF. CDR3 sequence (DNA): TGTGCCTGGACTAAGCGGGAGAGCTCCTACGAGCAGTACTTC.

J is TRBJ2-4 and V is TRBV7-9, with 12 nucleotides matching TRBD2. Losses at the gene ends were 3 bases for V and 0 bases for J; bases not matched to a gene: 3. Germline CDR1 SEHNR, CDR2 FQNEAQ (reference sequence). This CDR3 spans 17 amino acids. The CDR3 region has the DNA TGTGCCAGCAGCTTGACTAGCGGGAGTTCAGCCAAAAACATTCAGTACTTC. It encodes CASSLTSGSSAKNIQYF.

CDR3: CASSLGAGTNTEAFF. The CDR3 bases are TGTGCCAGCAGCTTAGGGGCGGGGACGAACACTGAAGCTTTCTTT. The chain employs TRBV7-9 and TRBJ1-1; weak D call: TRBD1 (5 bases). CDR3 length equals 15 residues. Looked up from germline, CDR1 is SEHNR and CDR2 is FQNEAQ (reference sequence). V was clipped by 1 base and J by 1 base, with 10 bases between them.

This chain connects TRBV7-9 to TRBJ1-1; 7 bases are a match to TRBD1. This CDR3 spans 15 amino acids. Germline CDR1 and CDR2: SEHNR and FQNEAQ (reference sequence). The V segment lost 7 bases and the J segment 5 bases; nucleotides outside the gene matches: 13. The CDR3 sequence: CASTPGSTGRTEAFF. In nucleotides, the CDR3 is TGTGCCAGCACCCCCGGATCGACAGGGAGAACTGAAGCTTTCTTT.

The chain links TRBV29-1 to TRBJ2-7; weak D call: TRBD1 (6 bases). This CDR3 has 14 amino acids. CDR1 is SQVTM, CDR2 ANQGSEA, per germline. V was pared by 7 bases and J by 2 bases, with 18 bases between. The CDR3 nucleotides read TGCAGCGCCCTACTGGACAGCCAACCCTACGAGCAGTACTTC. Amino acid sequence: CSALLDSQPYEQYF.

The chain has TRBV30 and TRBJ1-1; weak D call: TRBD1 (6 bases). V was pared by 3 bases and J by 7 bases, with 12 bases between. The CDR3 sequence is 12 residues long. Germline V gene data show CDR1 as GTSNPN and CDR2 as SVGIG (reference sequence). The CDR3 loop reads CAWSEGQFEAFF. Written as DNA, the CDR3 is TGTGCCTGGAGCGAAGGACAGTTTGAAGCTTTCTTT. Variable domain in full (rest from reference TRBV30 and TRBJ1-1): SQTIHQWPATLVQPVGSPLSLECTVEGTSNPNLYWYRQAAGRGLQLLFYSVGIGQISSEVPQNLSASRPQDRQFILSSKKLLLSDSGFYLCAWSEGQFEAFFGQGTRLTVV.

CDR3 in amino acids: CASSYSSGRYNEQFF. As DNA, the CDR3 is TGCGCCAGCAGCTACTCTAGCGGTCGTTACAATGAGCAGTTCTTC. This chain links TRBV5-1 with TRBJ2-1; 7 nucleotides align to TRBD2. The CDR3 consists of 15 residues. Germline lookup yields CDR1 SGHRS and CDR2 YFSETQ. Trimming at V came to 3 bases and at J to 4 bases, leaving 7 bases not matched to a gene.

The chain joins TRBV5-1 to TRBJ2-7; TRBD1 matches at 7 bases. The germline CDR1 and CDR2 sequences are SGHRS and YFSETQ. V lost 4 bases and J lost 1; bases outside the gene matches: 5. The CDR3 extends over 14 amino acids. DNA of the CDR3: TGCGCCAGCAGCCCCCCGGGACAGTCCTACGAGCAGTACTTC. Its protein is CASSPPGQSYEQYF.

V and J are TRBV11-3 and TRBJ2-7; a possible D gene is TRBD1 (5 bases). Germline CDR1 SGHNT, CDR2 YENEEA. The CDR3 runs to 15 residues. V was shortened by 0 bases and J by 4 bases, with 13 bases between the two germline ends. The CDR3 region has the DNA TGTGCCAGCAGCTTAGACCCAGGGTCTCAATACGAGCAGTACTTC. Its translation is CASSLDPGSQYEQYF.

The chain joins TRBV5-1 to TRBJ1-6; no firm D call. The CDR3 extends over 14 amino acids. Looked up from germline, CDR1 is SGHRS and CDR2 is YFSETQ. V shed 1 base and J shed 8 bases, with 10 bases lying between them. CDR3 residues: CASSLSGSDSPLHF. Here the CDR3 DNA reads TGCGCCAGCAGCTTGTCGGGGAGCGATTCACCCCTCCACTTT.

For this clone: One junction end disagrees with the germline gene, perhaps due to a read error. CDR3 loop: CASRTGTYLF. The CDR3 nucleotides are TGTGCCAGCAGGACCGGGACATACCTCTTC. The chain has TRBV2 and TRBJ2-7; D may be TRBD1 (6 bases). Germline V gene data show CDR1 as SNHLY and CDR2 as FYNNEI. The CDR3 length is 10 residues.

This chain joins TRBV11-2 and TRBJ1-5, with 8 bases matching TRBD1. Unmatched junction bases numbered 4, after V lost 0 bases and J lost 6 bases. This CDR3 contains 15 residues. Germline lookup yields CDR1 SGHAT and CDR2 FQNNGV. The CDR3 DNA reads as TGTGCCAGCAGCTTAGATAGACAGGGGAGTCAGCCCCAGCATTTT. Its translation is CASSLDRQGSQPQHF.

A single count supports this clone. The chain couples TRBV27 to TRBJ2-1; possible D gene TRBD2, 6 bases. This CDR3 is 13 amino acids long. V was shortened by 2 bases and J by 8 bases, with 10 bases between the two germline ends. Germline CDR1 MNHEY, CDR2 SMNVEV (reference sequence). The chain's CDR3 is CASSLTSFYEQFF. CDR3 nucleotides: TGTGCCAGCAGTTTAACTAGCTTCTATGAGCAGTTCTTC.

The J gene is TRBJ2-1, the V gene TRBV3-1 (or the pseudogene TRBV3-2); 11 bases line up with TRBD2. V gave up 0 bases and J gave up 7 bases; unmatched junction bases: 5. Germline V gives CDR1 LGHDT, CDR2 YNNKEL (reference sequence). CDR3 size: 16 residues. The CDR3 DNA reads TGTGCCAGCAGCCAAGATCTAGCGGGAGGAGGTAATGAGCAGTTCTTC. Translating it yields CASSQDLAGGGNEQFF.

The chain uses TRBV12-3 or TRBV12-4 and TRBJ1-6; TRBD1 matches at 9 bases. The CDR3 spans 13 residues. With 6 bases clipped from V and 10 bases from J, the junction kept 4 bases outside the gene matches. The CDR3 spells CASRDRGDSPLHF. CDR3 DNA: TGTGCCAGCAGAGACAGGGGGGACTCACCCCTCCACTTT.

This chain links TRBV27 with TRBJ1-1, with D possibly TRBD1 on 6 matching bases. The V gene lost 2 bases and the J gene lost 5 bases, with 18 bases spanning the gap. There are 16 residues in the CDR3. The germline gives CDR1 MNHEY, CDR2 SMNVEV (reference sequence). This CDR3 reads CASSLGSLQGVTEAFF. DNA of the CDR3: TGTGCCAGCAGTTTAGGAAGCCTACAGGGCGTGACTGAAGCTTTCTTT.

The V gene is TRBV30, the J gene TRBJ1-2; weak D call: TRBD1 (5 bases). V was clipped by 3 bases and J by 6 bases, with 20 bases between them. CDR1 GTSNPN and CDR2 SVGIG come from the germline V gene (reference sequence). The CDR3 runs 15 residues. CDR3 sequence: CAWRQRGTGRDGYTF. The CDR3 region has the DNA TGTGCCTGGAGGCAAAGGGGCACCGGACGAGATGGCTACACCTTC. The complete variable domain, with remaining parts taken from reference TRBV30 and TRBJ1-2, reads SQTIHQWPATLVQPVGSPLSLECTVEGTSNPNLYWYRQAAGRGLQLLFYSVGIGQISSEVPQNLSASRPQDRQFILSSKKLLLSDSGFYLCAWRQRGTGRDGYTFGSGTRLTVV.

V is TRBV29-1 and J is TRBJ1-2, with 7 nucleotides matching TRBD1. This CDR3 region has 13 residues. The J segment lost 2 bases and the V segment lost 7 bases, leaving 7 bases of the junction unmatched. The germline V gene encodes CDR1 SQVTM and CDR2 ANQGSEA. CDR3 in DNA: TGCAGCGGAGGTAGGGGGCCCAACTATGGCTACACCTTC. Its translation: CSGGRGPNYGYTF.